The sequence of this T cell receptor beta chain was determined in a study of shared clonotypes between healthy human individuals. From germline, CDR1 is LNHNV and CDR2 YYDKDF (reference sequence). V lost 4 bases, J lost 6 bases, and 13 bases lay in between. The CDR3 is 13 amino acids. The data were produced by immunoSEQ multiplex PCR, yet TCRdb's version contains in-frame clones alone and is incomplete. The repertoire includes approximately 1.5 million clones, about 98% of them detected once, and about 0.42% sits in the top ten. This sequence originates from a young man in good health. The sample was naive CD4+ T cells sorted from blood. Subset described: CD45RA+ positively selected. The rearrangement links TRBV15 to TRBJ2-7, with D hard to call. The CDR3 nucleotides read TGTGCCACCAGCAAACGTGGCTGGGGCGAGCAGTACTTC. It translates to CATSKRGWGEQYF.